One sample yielded the 2 T cell receptor beta chains listed below, sequenced in a study of blood T cell repertoires in COVID-19 (dated by TCRdb to between 2020 and 2021). The method behind the library was the immunoSEQ multiplex PCR assay. The immuneACCESS repertoire file appears here via TCRdb, limited to in-frame rearrangements. These files lack a portion of the clones; in checked studies, under half of the deficit traces to unresolved V genes, and the cause of the others is not known. Across this sample there are some 170,000 clones, with more than 70% seen only once. The ten largest clonotypes hold approximately 5.4% of the sample. Sequencing was carried out using PBMCs or T cells enriched from blood (not recorded which). The source is a man in his forties who had recovered from COVID-19.

The chain joins TRBV7-6 to TRBJ2-5; weak D call: TRBD2 (6 bases). CDR1 SGHVS and CDR2 FNYEAQ come from the germline V gene. CDR3 length: 13 residues. Trimming removed 7 bases at V and 5 bases at J, with 14 bases between. CDR3 sequence reads: CASKRDGRETQYF. In DNA, the CDR3 is TGTGCCAGCAAAAGGGATGGGAGGGAGACCCAGTACTTC.

The chain links TRBV6-1 to TRBJ1-2; TRBD1 is a possible D gene (5 bases). The CDR3 extends over 17 amino acids. The V end lost 2 bases, the J end lost 4 bases, and 20 bases lay between the germline ends. In germline, CDR1 is MNHNS, CDR2 SASEGT. Here the CDR3 DNA reads TGTGCCAGCAGTGAAAGGGGTGATGGGCCTCCCTTCTATGGCTACACCTTC. It translates to CASSERGDGPPFYGYTF.